This T cell receptor (beta chain) was obtained from a study of T cell responses to AZD1222 COVID-19 vaccine (dated by TCRdb to the early 2020s). Regarding the study in general: Because spike-specific TCR depth and breadth did not differ between the two schedules, AZD1222 recipients who got a second dose at roughly 4 weeks were pooled with those who got a second dose at roughly 12 weeks. TCR sequencing was performed for 230 to 250 trial participants, of whom roughly 200 were given two doses of AZD1222 and about 25 were given two doses of MenACWY control vaccine. Trial participants were enrolled into age subgroups of 18-55, 56-69 and 70-plus years, which contained 148, 28 and 57 TCR-sequenced participants, respectively.

V lost 3 bases and J lost 10 bases, and the count of bases not matched to a germline gene is 9. In the germline V gene, CDR1 corresponds to SGHTA and CDR2 to FQGNSA. Including cysteine and phenylalanine, the CDR3 has 15 amino acids. Only the CDR3 DNA stays, 45 bases, in frame from base 1. The CDR3 regions of human TCRbeta chains were analyzed by immunosequencing. Per the source publication's procedure: Repertoire TCRs were checked for matches against a reference library of SARS-CoV-2-specific TCRs that had been generated using the MIRA antigen-specificity platform. Breadth meant the fraction of unique TCRs that were SARS-CoV-2-associated, whereas depth meant the fraction of total T cells that were SARS-CoV-2-associated. Using the MIRA data, each spike-specific TCR was assigned both to the spike region to which the TCR was reactive and to a CD4 or CD8 class. Log10-transformed breadth and depth values were compared by one-way ANOVA with Sidak's multiple comparisons tests. Sourced from immuneACCESS, this table was stored by TCRdb with only in-frame sequences that have V and J called. A share of the clones is absent; for the studies checked, an unresolved V gene accounts for under half, and the remainder has no known explanation. The D gene and trimming were derived from the DNA, and the V and J assignments and clone size from that table. The sample contains 90,000 to 150,000 clones, 70% to 90% of them found a single time. The ten biggest clones cover roughly 8.9% of the sample.

The time point label, as the study defines it: baseline before first vaccination. Samples from vaccinated people were obtained from the UK trials COV001 and COV002, which included a single-blind randomized controlled phase 2/3 trial of AZD1222 (ChAdOx1 nCoV-19) in healthy adults. For TCRbeta chain sequencing, PBMC samples were collected from trial participants at day 0 and at day 28 after the second dose. Study-wide findings and limitations: Because no day 14 peak-response samples were available, repertoires were characterized only after the peak T cell response. Conclusions about previously exposed vaccinees were limited because only 5 or 6 AZD1222 recipients were SARS-CoV-2 seropositive at baseline. The vaccine-associated CD4 TCRs covered the entire spike protein, and the dominant responses fell in regions 160-218 and 743-854. A significant rise in spike-specific TCR breadth and depth was observed after two AZD1222 doses relative to day 0 and relative to MenACWY recipients. In the small 56-69-year group, the increase in depth fell short of significance, most likely because of low power. Reportedly, close to half of the unique spike-specific TCRs recognized epitopes lying outside the regions that are mutated in the B.1.351 and B.1.1.7 variants. Participants were mostly white British, with more females than males. The authors suggested clonal diversity may have been underestimated.

This clone has more than one count but fewer than ten. The antigen this receptor binds is unknown. No base qualities exist here, and no much larger clone lies one base off it. Here the sequenced sample was peripheral blood, taken on day 0 of AZD1222 vaccination. This TCR came from an adult in good health. The rearrangement combines TRBV7-2 with TRBJ2-1; 10 middle bases align to TRBD2. The sequenced DNA: TGTGCCAGCAGCTTCAGCGGGAGGGCCCGCGGGGAGCAGTTCTTC. Its translation is CASSFSGRARGEQFF.